One and the same sample provided the 15 T cell receptor beta chains below, sequenced in a study of CD8 T cells in Susac syndrome (dated by TCRdb to the late 2010s). Receptors were amplified or captured by the immunoSEQ multiplex PCR assay. RNA was extracted using the RNeasy kit, and roughly 0.45 to 1 ug of the RNA was reverse transcribed with random hexamers. TCRdb's own reprocessing of the public reads used fastp at Q25 and MiXCR and kept productive beta chains. Every entry covers one CDR3 protein and lists the most common genes and DNA from its rows. This sample gives 200,000 to 250,000 distinct CDR3 sequences in total; around 96% of them show up just once. The ten biggest clones cover 0.08% to 0.095% of the sample. Sequenced material: CD4+ T cells from PBMCs. These receptors were obtained from a human donor with multiple sclerosis.

This clonotype came up once. This sequence joins TRBV30 and TRBJ1-2; a possible D gene is TRBD1 (6 bases). V was shortened by 1 base and J by 2 bases, with 17 bases between the two germline ends. Germline V gene data show CDR1 as GTSNPN and CDR2 as SVGIG (reference sequence). This CDR3 comprises 16 residues. The CDR3 loop is CAWSGRSGAVNYGYTF. The CDR3 DNA reads as TGTGCCTGGAGTGGTCGATCAGGGGCCGTGAACTATGGCTACACCTTC.

The sample holds a few counts of this clonotype. This chain joins TRBV29-1 and TRBJ2-5; D is uncertain. CDR1 and CDR2 (germline): SQVTM, ANQGSEA. The CDR3 consists of 13 residues. Trimming took off 3 bases at V and 2 bases at J, with 10 bases between the two ends. The CDR3 sequence: CSVDRTMQETQYF. CDR3 DNA sequence: TGCAGCGTTGATAGGACCATGCAAGAGACCCAGTACTTC.

This clonotype appeared a few times. The chain couples TRBV3-1 to TRBJ2-2, with D uncertain. Germline CDR1 LGHDT, CDR2 YNNKEL (reference sequence). Trimming pared 0 bases from V and 2 bases from J, leaving 7 bases between. The CDR3 runs 15 residues. CDR3 loop: CASSQEGFNTGELFF. The CDR3 bases are TGTGCCAGCAGCCAAGAGGGTTTCAACACCGGGGAGCTGTTTTTT.

The chain uses TRBV28 and TRBJ2-1; TRBD2 is a possible D gene (5 bases). This CDR3 has 15 residues. CDR1 and CDR2 from the germline V gene are MDHEN and SYDVKM. V gave up 7 bases and J gave up 0 bases, with 13 bases separating them. CDR3 coding DNA: TGTGCCAGCATCCGATCGGGGAGCTCCTACAATGAGCAGTTCTTC. Its translation: CASIRSGSSYNEQFF.

The chain employs TRBV20-1 and TRBJ2-7; 10 positions agree with TRBD2. The CDR3 is 14 residues long. V shed 6 bases, J shed 4 bases, and the junction held 9 bases outside the gene matches. CDR1 is DFQATT and CDR2 is SNEGSKA in the germline V gene (reference sequence). The chain's CDR3 is CSAQDSSGGYEQYF. DNA for the CDR3: TGCAGTGCCCAGGATTCTAGCGGGGGATACGAGCAGTACTTC.

V gene TRBV7-2 combines with J gene TRBJ2-3, with TRBD2 identical over 7 bases. The CDR3 contains 15 residues. V lost 1 base and J lost 2; bases outside the gene matches: 3. The germline V gene has CDR1 SGHTA and CDR2 FQGNSA. The CDR3 region has the DNA TGTGCCAGCAGCTTAGGGACTAGGAACACAGATACGCAGTATTTT. Its translation is CASSLGTRNTDTQYF.

This clonotype was seen only once. CDR3 sequence (DNA): TGTGCCAGCTCACCACTTCCGGCAGGGACGACCTACGAGCAGTACTTC. It yields the protein CASSPLPAGTTYEQYF. This rearrangement joins TRBV18 to TRBJ2-7; TRBD1 or TRBD2 may be the D gene (5 bases each). The CDR3 length is 16 residues. In germline, CDR1 is KGHSH, CDR2 LQKENI. V was clipped by 1 base and J by 2 bases, with 15 bases between them.

This clonotype was observed once. The CDR3 protein is CASSRTLSSYNEQFF. The DNA of the CDR3 is TGTGCCAGCAGTCGGACACTGAGCTCCTACAATGAGCAGTTCTTC. The V and J genes are TRBV7-9 and TRBJ2-1, with a possible D match to TRBD1 (5 bases). CDR1 SEHNR and CDR2 FQNEAQ come from the germline V gene (reference sequence). This CDR3 comprises 15 residues. Trimming took 6 bases from V and 0 from J, leaving 12 bases between them. Filled out from reference TRBV7-9 and TRBJ2-1, the complete variable domain reads DTGVSQNPRHKITKRGQNVTFRCDPISEHNRLYWYRQTLGQGPEFLTYFQNEAQLEKSRLLSDRFSAERPKGSFSTLEIQRTEQGDSAMYLCASSRTLSSYNEQFFGPGTRLTVL.

The CDR3 reads CASSLPDQGNSPLHF. Written as DNA, the CDR3 is TGTGCCAGCAGCTTACCGGACCAGGGTAATTCACCCCTCCACTTT. The chain joins TRBV5-4 to TRBJ1-6, with D maybe TRBD1 (5 bases). The germline V gene has CDR1 SGHNT and CDR2 YYREEE (reference sequence). Trimming removed 2 bases from V and 6 bases from J, with 12 bases in between. The CDR3 is made up of 15 amino acids.

V usage is TRBV9 and J usage is TRBJ2-2; D uncertain. V dropped 3 bases and J dropped 1 base, with 7 bases sitting between them. Germline CDR1 is SGDLS and CDR2 is YYNGEE. The CDR3 runs 14 residues. The CDR3 DNA reads as TGTGCCAGCAGCGCAAGACTGAACACCGGGGAGCTGTTTTTT. This translates into CASSARLNTGELFF.

Turning to this clonotype: Compared with germline, one end of the junction differs, possibly owing to a read error. This chain links TRBV5-1 with TRBJ1-1, with D possibly TRBD1 on 6 matching bases. The CDR3 consists of 14 residues. Germline loops: CDR1 SGHRS, CDR2 YFSETQ. The CDR3 spells CASSLQGMNTEAFF. The DNA for the CDR3 is TGTGCCAGCTCACTTCAGGGGATGAACACTGAAGCTTTCTTT.

CDR3 coding DNA: TGCAGTGCTAGGGACAGGGGGCCGGTAGCTTTCTTT. Translated: CSARDRGPVAFF. This chain connects TRBV20-1 to TRBJ1-1, with 11 bases identical to TRBD1. CDR1 DFQATT and CDR2 SNEGSKA come from the germline V gene (reference sequence). Losses at the gene ends were 3 bases for V and 10 bases for J; bases not matched to a gene: 4. The CDR3 is 12 amino acids.

CDR3 in DNA: TGCAGTGCTAGAGAAGCACTGAACACTGAAGCTTTCTTT. Protein product: CSAREALNTEAFF. The chain couples TRBV20-1 to TRBJ1-1; D not certain. There are 13 residues in the CDR3. Trimming took off 0 bases at V and 0 bases at J, with 5 bases between the two ends. Looked up from germline, CDR1 is DFQATT and CDR2 is SNEGSKA (reference sequence).

The chain employs TRBV11-2 and TRBJ2-2; TRBD2 matches at 10 bases. The CDR3 loop spans 16 amino acids. J was trimmed by 1 base and V by 5 bases; bases with no gene match: 4. CDR1 is SGHAT, CDR2 FQNNGV, per germline. The CDR3 region is CASSPIAGGNTGELFF. The CDR3 region has the DNA TGTGCCAGCAGCCCGATAGCGGGAGGGAACACCGGGGAGCTGTTTTTT.

The gene calls are TRBV19 and TRBJ2-5; 10 bases are shared with TRBD2. Germline V gene lookup returns CDR1 LNHDA and CDR2 SQIVND (reference sequence). V shed 5 bases, J shed 5 bases, and the junction held 8 bases outside the gene matches. This CDR3 is 15 amino acids long. The CDR3 sequence: CASSFGTSAWETQYF. Here the CDR3 DNA reads TGTGCCAGTAGTTTTGGGACTAGCGCGTGGGAGACCCAGTACTTC.